This T cell receptor beta chain was sequenced for a study of follicular helper T cells after annual influenza vaccination. Study context: Across the 2013-2014, 2014-2015 and 2015-2016 vaccination seasons, some subjects were resampled.

Study-wide findings and caveats: Yearly vaccinations repeatedly recalled conserved clonotypes in ICOS+CD38+ cTfh. ICOS+CD38+ cTfh clonality change tracked circulating plasmablast frequency change.

Germline values: CDR1 MDHEN, CDR2 SYDVKM. J lost 6 bases, V lost 6 bases, and 11 bases had no gene match. The CDR3 is 15 residues long. A remark on this clone: The antigen is undetermined.

Libraries were prepared by immunoSEQ multiplex PCR; TCRdb keeps only in-frame clonotypes and omits some of them. Among 9,500 or so clones listed, around four fifths were seen once. Documented time point: 2015-2016 season, 7 days after influenza vaccination. Sorted cTfh were non-naive CD4+CXCR5+PD-1+, either ICOS+CD38+ or ICOS-CD38-. The source material was CXCR5+ CD38- circulating T follicular helper cells from blood, sampled 7 days after influenza vaccination. Subset meaning: circulating Tfh, non-naive CD4+CXCR5+PD-1+ (ICOS+CD38+ or ICOS-CD38-). The source is an adult who received the influenza vaccine. The rearrangement links TRBV28 to TRBJ2-7; 10 bases align to TRBD2. CDR3 amino acids: CASSYSSGGSLEQYF. In nucleotides, the CDR3 is TGTGCCAGCAGCTACTCTAGCGGGGGTTCCCTCGAGCAGTACTTC.